This is a list of T cell receptor beta chains from one sample in a study of preoperative IRX-2 immunotherapy in early breast cancer. Assay: immunoSEQ multiplex PCR; the TCRdb copy retains only in-frame clones and omits some. This sample has around 39,000 clones; approximately 94% occur once, and the top ten carry 1.6%. The source material was tumor tissue, sampled after IRX-2 immunotherapy. The receptors stem from a human donor with breast cancer. CDR3s include the opening cysteine and the closing phenylalanine or tryptophan. The D gene is left open where the match is weak. Rows give clone size only sometimes, using once, few, many, or a class for an expanded clone.

v_call,clone_size,d_call,j_call,cdr3_nt,cdr3_aa
TRBV10-3,-,-,TRBJ1-1,TGTGCCATCAGCCCGCGAGGGGACACTGAAGCTTTCTTT,CAISPRGDTEAFF
TRBV28,-,-,TRBJ1-1,TGTGCCAGCAGTTTAGGGCGCGTCATTAGGGCTTTCTTT,CASSLGRVIRAFF
TRBV2,-,TRBD2,TRBJ2-3,TGTGCCAGTCATAGCGGGTTTACGCAGTATTTT,CASHSGFTQYF
TRBV28,-,-,TRBJ2-7,TGTGCCAGCAGCCAGTCCCTGGGGCCTACCTACGAGCAGTACTTC,CASSQSLGPTYEQYF
TRBV29-1,-,-,TRBJ1-1,TGCAGCGCCTCCGGACAGCGGAAAACTGAAGCTTTCTTT,CSASGQRKTEAFF
TRBV5-6,-,TRBD2,TRBJ2-7,TGTGCCAGCACCCTACTAGCGGGAGTTCTCTACGAGCAGTACTTC,CASTLLAGVLYEQYF
TRBV7-3,-,TRBD2,TRBJ2-5,TGTGCCAGCAGCTTAGGGGTAGCGGGAGGGTTGGAGACCCAGTACTTC,CASSLGVAGGLETQYF
TRBV10-3,-,-,TRBJ2-3,TGTGCCATCAGTGTGGGGGCAGATACGCAGTATTTT,CAISVGADTQYF
TRBV7-8,once,TRBD2,TRBJ2-3,TGTGCCAGCAGCTTACTAGCGGGGGGGCCTTTAGATACGCAGTATTTT,CASSLLAGGPLDTQYF
TRBV4-1,-,-,TRBJ2-7,TGCGCCAGCAGCCTGACAGGCTCGGACTCCTACGAGCAGTACTTC,CASSLTGSDSYEQYF
TRBV2,-,-,TRBJ2-1,TGTGCCATCGTGAAGGGAGTCGTAATCAATGAGCAGTTCTTC,CAIVKGVVINEQFF
TRBV11-2,-,TRBD2,TRBJ2-3,TGTGCCAGTCGTCGGCGGGGGGTAAGCACAGATACGCAGTATTTT,CASRRRGVSTDTQYF
TRBV7-8,-,-,TRBJ1-2,TGTGCCAGCAGCTTAGAACCGGATGGCTACACCTTC,CASSLEPDGYTF
TRBV7-9,-,-,TRBJ1-2,TGTGCCAGCAGCTCACCCCTTTCCGGGACCTCTGCGGGCTATGGCTACACCTTC,CASSSPLSGTSAGYGYTF
TRBV5-1,-,TRBD2,TRBJ2-3,TGCGCCAGCAGCTTGGGCCTAGCGGGAGGCACAGATACGCAGTATTTT,CASSLGLAGGTDTQYF
TRBV19,-,-,TRBJ2-1,TGTGCCAGTAGTATTGGACCGCGCCAGAGACCTTACAATGAGCAGTTCTTC,CASSIGPRQRPYNEQFF
TRBV11-3,-,TRBD1,TRBJ1-1,TGTGCCAGCAGCCTACCTGGACAGGGGACTGAAGCTTTCTTT,CASSLPGQGTEAFF
TRBV6-6,-,TRBD1,TRBJ1-3,TGTGCCAGCAGTTTAAGACAGGGACCTGGAAACACCATATATTTT,CASSLRQGPGNTIYF
TRBV7-2,-,TRBD1,TRBJ1-4,TGTGCCAGCAGCTTGGGAGGGGGCCGGGAAAAACTGTTTTTT,CASSLGGGREKLFF
TRBV29-1,-,-,TRBJ1-2,TGCAGCGTTCCTCGGATCTACTATGGCTACACCTTC,CSVPRIYYGYTF
TRBV7-2,-,TRBD1,TRBJ2-4,TGTGCCAGCAGCTTGGACAGGGACGTCAAAAACATTCAGTACTTC,CASSLDRDVKNIQYF
TRBV11-3,-,TRBD1,TRBJ2-4,TGTGCCAGCAGCTTAGGAGGGGGCGTTAAAAACATTCAGTACTTC,CASSLGGGVKNIQYF
TRBV4-3,-,TRBD1,TRBJ2-1,TGCGCCAGCAGCATCGGGACAGCCTCCTACAATGAGCAGTTCTTC,CASSIGTASYNEQFF
TRBV6-5,-,-,TRBJ1-6,TGTGCCAGCAGTTACTCGAGGGCAGCCCGCCTGGGACCCCTCCACTTT,CASSYSRAARLGPLHF